The clone carrying this T cell receptor (beta chain) came up a few times. Its antigen is not known. These data belong to a study of cytomegalovirus exposure and HLA in healthy donors. Study-wide results and limits: There were under 200 TCR beta chains listed as cytomegalovirus-associated. A subsequent analysis found that TCR clusters from the first cohort also tended to co-occur in the approximately 110 validation repertoires, with around 94% of cluster scores above 0.

Trimming cost V 1 base and J 0 bases; bases outside gene matches: 2. CDR3 length: 15 amino acids. Profiled with immunoSEQ multiplex PCR; TCRdb holds only in-frame clones, not every one. The data contain 150,000 to 200,000 clones, 84% of them singletons. The sample was PBMCs. The sequence was obtained from a man younger than 40 in good health and CMV-seropositive. This sequence joins TRBV23-1 and TRBJ1-1, with 7 bases that match TRBD1. TRBV23-1 counts as an open reading frame of uncertain function. The CDR3 reads CASSQWDSMNTEAFF. DNA of the CDR3: TGCGCCAGCAGTCAATGGGACAGTATGAACACTGAAGCTTTCTTT.